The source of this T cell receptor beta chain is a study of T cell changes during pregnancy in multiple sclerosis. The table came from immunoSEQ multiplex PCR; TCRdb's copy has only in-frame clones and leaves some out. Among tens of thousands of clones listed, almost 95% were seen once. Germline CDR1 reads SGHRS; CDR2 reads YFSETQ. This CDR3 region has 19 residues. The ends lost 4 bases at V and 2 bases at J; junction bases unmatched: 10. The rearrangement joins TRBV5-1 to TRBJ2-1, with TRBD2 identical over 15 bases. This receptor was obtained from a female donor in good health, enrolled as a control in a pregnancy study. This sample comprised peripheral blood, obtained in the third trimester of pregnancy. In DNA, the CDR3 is TGCGCCAGCAGCGGGACTAGCGGGGGGCCCCTTTCCGCCTACAATGAGCAGTTCTTC. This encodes CASSGTSGGPLSAYNEQFF.